This T cell receptor (beta chain) was documented in a study of cytotoxic CD8 clonotypes in ibrutinib-treated CLL. Study as a whole: Averaging across samples gave roughly 250,000 productive templates and approximately 92,000 productive rearrangements. Study-wide results and limits: Clonality went up at ibrutinib response and then declined back toward baseline at progression. Pretreatment clonality was elevated relative to age-matched healthy donors and paralleled circulating CD8+ T-cell counts.

With cryopreserved PBMCs as the source, 1.5 to 2 micrograms of genomic DNA went to TCR beta libraries. Trimming cost V 0 bases and J 2 bases; bases outside gene matches: 11. Germline V gene data show CDR1 as ENHRY and CDR2 as SYGVKD. This CDR3 contains 19 residues. In the case of this clone: What it recognizes is unknown.

Using immunoSEQ multiplex PCR, the repertoire was profiled, and TCRdb retains in-frame clones only, with some absent. The sample records over 150,000 clones, about 72% being singletons. This chain joins TRBV10-3 and TRBJ2-5; TRBD1 matches at 11 bases. This clonotype was sampled from a human donor with chronic lymphocytic leukemia. The material sequenced was PBMCs, taken after 24 months of ibrutinib treatment. CDR3 nucleotides: TGTGCCATCAGTGAGTCTCCCTGGACAGGGGGCGCGGGGCAAGAGACCCAGTACTTC. Translated: CAISESPWTGGAGQETQYF.